Listed here are 20 T cell receptor beta chains from one sample, sequenced in a study of beta chain features in type 1 diabetes. Sequenced material consisted of expressed TCRB transcripts (all of the isolated RNA was reverse transcribed). TCRdb keeps only in-frame clones here, not all; method: immunoSEQ multiplex PCR. Of 500,000 to 700,000 clones listed, about a sixth are singletons. Source material: naive CD4+ T cells from blood. Every receptor here comes from a man in his late teens or twenties in good health.

This clone was observed a handful of times. V is TRBV9 and J is TRBJ1-2, with D perhaps matching TRBD1 (5 bases). V was shortened by 7 bases and J by 8 bases, with 18 bases between the two germline ends. CDR3 length equals 13 residues. Germline CDR1 is SGDLS and CDR2 is YYNGEE. The CDR3 DNA reads as TGTGCCAGCCACGGGACTCTGAGGAGGGGCTACACCTTC. Its translation: CASHGTLRRGYTF.

This clone was seen more than once but under ten times. J is TRBJ2-5 and V is TRBV9, with 8 bases identical to TRBD2. There are 16 residues in the CDR3. J lost 8 bases, V lost 3 bases, and 15 bases had no gene match. Germline V gives CDR1 SGDLS, CDR2 YYNGEE. CDR3 sequence reads: CASSAAGGHAPDTQYF. The CDR3 nucleotides are TGTGCCAGCAGCGCTGCGGGGGGACACGCTCCGGATACCCAGTACTTC.

The rearrangement uses TRBV27 and TRBJ2-7; D possibly corresponds to TRBD1 (6 bases). The germline gives CDR1 MNHEY, CDR2 SMNVEV (reference sequence). Trimming shortened V by 3 bases and J by 2 bases, and 14 bases separated the two germline ends. The CDR3 loop spans 15 amino acids. The CDR3 DNA is TGTGCCAGCAGTTTTCCCGACAGGCGACCCTACGAGCAGTACTTC. Translating gives CASSFPDRRPYEQYF.

This clone was picked up a small number of times. The rearrangement links TRBV18 to TRBJ2-1, with D perhaps matching TRBD1 (6 bases). Between the trimmed V and J ends, which lost 1 base and 0 bases, there was a span of 16 bases. In germline, CDR1 is KGHSH, CDR2 LQKENI. The CDR3 runs 18 residues. CDR3: CASSPLLQGLSSYNEQFF. The CDR3, as DNA: TGTGCCAGCTCACCACTCCTACAGGGCCTAAGCTCCTACAATGAGCAGTTCTTC.

This clone was detected a few times. The chain carries TRBV7-2 and TRBJ2-1, with D tentatively TRBD2 (6 bases). The ends were cut back, 3 bases at V and 0 bases at J, with 15 bases in the middle. CDR1 SGHTA and CDR2 FQGNSA come from the germline V gene. The CDR3 loop spans 17 amino acids. DNA for the CDR3: TGTGCCAGCAGCTTCCCCCGACGGGGAGGCTCCTACAATGAGCAGTTCTTC. It encodes CASSFPRRGGSYNEQFF.

V and J are TRBV10-3 and TRBJ1-1; D not certain. Trimming removed 4 bases from V and 8 bases from J, with 8 bases in between. In germline, CDR1 is ENHRY, CDR2 SYGVKD. The CDR3 has 11 amino acids. CDR3 DNA: TGTGCCATCAGTGGGGCGACGGAAGCTTTCTTT. It is translated as CAISGATEAFF.

This clone was counted between two and nine times. V is TRBV4-2 and J is TRBJ2-5; 7 bases align to TRBD2. Germline V gives CDR1 LGHNA, CDR2 YNFKEQ. The CDR3 contains 16 residues. V lost 1 base to trimming and J lost 1 base; unmatched junction nucleotides: 6. The DNA of the CDR3 is TGTGCCAGCAGCCAAGGTGGAGCGGGGCGCCAAGAGACCCAGTACTTC. Protein product: CASSQGGAGRQETQYF.

For the CDR3, the DNA is TGTGCCAGCAGCTTGGGACAGATAAAAAACATTCAGTACTTC. This translates into CASSLGQIKNIQYF. This chain connects TRBV5-4 to TRBJ2-4, with TRBD1 as a possible D gene (5 bases). This CDR3 spans 14 amino acids. Looked up from germline, CDR1 is SGHNT and CDR2 is YYREEE (reference sequence). V gave up 0 bases and J gave up 4 bases, with 8 bases separating them.

This clone was counted between two and nine times. The sample has other DNA sequences that encode this CDR3 too. V is TRBV18 and J is TRBJ2-7; D is undetermined. Germline values: CDR1 KGHSH, CDR2 LQKENI. V was trimmed by 1 base and J by 5 bases, leaving 3 bases between them. The CDR3 is 11 amino acids. The DNA for the CDR3 is TGTGCCAGCTCACCACGAGACGAGCAGTACTTC. This encodes CASSPRDEQYF.

The table lists this clone with a few counts. This chain uses TRBV9 with TRBJ1-1; D not certain. Looked up from germline, CDR1 is SGDLS and CDR2 is YYNGEE. The ends were cut back, 1 base at V and 2 bases at J, with 6 bases in the middle. CDR3 length: 13 residues. The CDR3 DNA follows: TGTGCCAGCAGCGTACATACCAACACTGAAGCTTTCTTT. Protein: CASSVHTNTEAFF. The complete variable domain, with remaining parts taken from reference TRBV9 and TRBJ1-1, reads DSGVTQTPKHLITATGQRVTLRCSPRSGDLSVYWYQQSLDQGLQFLIQYYNGEERAKGNILERFSAQQFPDLHSELNLSSLELGDSALYFCASSVHTNTEAFFGQGTRLTVV.

V gene TRBV19 combines with J gene TRBJ2-7, with D perhaps TRBD1 (5 bases). This CDR3 comprises 16 residues. Trimming cost V 7 bases and J 0 bases, with 19 bases left between them. CDR1 LNHDA and CDR2 SQIVND come from the germline V gene (reference sequence). CDR3 region: CASTFLQAFSSYEQYF. The CDR3 DNA reads TGTGCCAGTACCTTTTTACAGGCTTTTAGCTCCTACGAGCAGTACTTC.

This clone was recorded a few times. The chain carries TRBV11-2 and TRBJ2-7; D not resolved. The germline V gene encodes CDR1 SGHAT and CDR2 FQNNGV. Between the trimmed V and J ends, which lost 1 base and 6 bases, there was a span of 10 bases. The CDR3 sequence is 13 residues long. The CDR3: CASSLATRSEQYF. DNA of the CDR3: TGTGCCAGCAGCTTAGCTACCCGATCCGAGCAGTACTTC.

This clone was picked up a small number of times. The chain has TRBV19 and TRBJ1-2; tentative D call: TRBD1 (6 bases). Germline V gene data show CDR1 as LNHDA and CDR2 as SQIVND (reference sequence). The CDR3 is 15 residues long. V lost 6 bases and J lost 2, with 16 bases in between. The CDR3 spells CASRARGTANYGYTF. CDR3 nucleotide sequence: TGTGCCAGTAGGGCCAGGGGAACGGCAAACTATGGCTACACCTTC. Full variable domain (remainder filled in from reference TRBV19 and TRBJ1-2): DGGITQSPKYLFRKEGQNVTLSCEQNLNHDAMYWYRQDPGQGLRLIYYSQIVNDFQKGDIAEGYSVSREKKESFPLTVTSAQKNPTAFYLCASRARGTANYGYTFGSGTRLTVV.

The CDR3 DNA follows: TGTGCCAGCAGTTACTCGAGTACTAGCGGGACCTACGAGCAGTACTTC. Its translation is CASSYSSTSGTYEQYF. The V gene is TRBV6-5, the J gene TRBJ2-7, with 10 bases aligning to TRBD2. Germline CDR1 and CDR2: MNHEY and SVGAGI. The CDR3 extends over 16 amino acids. The V segment lost 0 bases and the J segment 2 bases; nucleotides outside the gene matches: 4.

This clone was counted between two and nine times. V usage is TRBV7-3 and J usage is TRBJ1-2; unclear D gene. The CDR3 has 13 residues. Trimming removed 3 bases at V and 0 bases at J, with 5 bases between. Germline V gene sequence: CDR1 SGHTA, CDR2 FQGTGA. Here the CDR3 reads CASSLDSNYGYTF. Here the CDR3 DNA reads TGTGCCAGCAGCTTGGACTCTAACTATGGCTACACCTTC.

A few counts support this clone. The chain uses TRBV9 and TRBJ2-7; 9 bases are a match to TRBD2. The CDR3 loop spans 16 amino acids. The ends lost 0 bases at V and 3 bases at J; junction bases unmatched: 7. Germline V gene lookup returns CDR1 SGDLS and CDR2 YYNGEE. CDR3 loop: CASSVGLTSGFYEQYF. The CDR3 nucleotides read TGTGCCAGCAGCGTAGGGCTGACTAGCGGATTCTACGAGCAGTACTTC.

About this clone: Other DNA variants within this sample encode the same CDR3. The chain joins TRBV5-1 to TRBJ2-7; 13 positions agree with TRBD2. The germline gives CDR1 SGHRS, CDR2 YFSETQ. This CDR3 is 14 amino acids long. Unmatched junction bases numbered 6, after V lost 6 bases and J lost 6 bases. The CDR3 DNA follows: TGCGCCAGCACCATGGGACTAGCGGGGCGCGAGCAGTACTTC. This sequence encodes CASTMGLAGREQYF.

This clone has only a few counts. CDR3 coding DNA: TGTGCCAGCAGCCATAGACAGCTCAATTTGGGACGGAGTCCTCGGGCCAACGTCCTGACTTTC. This translates into CASSHRQLNLGRSPRANVLTF. V and J are TRBV14 and TRBJ2-6, with D perhaps matching TRBD1 or TRBD2 (5 bases each). The CDR3 contains 21 residues. Trimming cost V 3 bases and J 5 bases, with 29 bases left between them. Germline V CDR1 and CDR2: SGHDN, FVKESK.

This chain links TRBV7-9 with TRBJ1-1; unclear D gene. This CDR3 has 15 amino acids. Trimming cost V 11 bases and J 3 bases, with 22 bases left between them. Germline V gene data show CDR1 as SEHNR and CDR2 as FQNEAQ (reference sequence). The CDR3 DNA reads as TGTGCCGGGTCTTTGGTTGGCGGGCGGTACACTGAAGCTTTCTTT. Translating it yields CAGSLVGGRYTEAFF.

The V call is TRBV4-3, the J call TRBJ2-2; maybe TRBD1 (5 bases). This CDR3 spans 15 amino acids. The V gene's germline CDR1 is LGHNA and CDR2 YSLEER. Trimming left V 1 base short and J 5 bases short, with 11 bases between. The DNA for the CDR3 is TGCGCCAGCAGCCAAGGGGTAGGGGTGACCGGGGAGCTGTTTTTT. Translation gives CASSQGVGVTGELFF.